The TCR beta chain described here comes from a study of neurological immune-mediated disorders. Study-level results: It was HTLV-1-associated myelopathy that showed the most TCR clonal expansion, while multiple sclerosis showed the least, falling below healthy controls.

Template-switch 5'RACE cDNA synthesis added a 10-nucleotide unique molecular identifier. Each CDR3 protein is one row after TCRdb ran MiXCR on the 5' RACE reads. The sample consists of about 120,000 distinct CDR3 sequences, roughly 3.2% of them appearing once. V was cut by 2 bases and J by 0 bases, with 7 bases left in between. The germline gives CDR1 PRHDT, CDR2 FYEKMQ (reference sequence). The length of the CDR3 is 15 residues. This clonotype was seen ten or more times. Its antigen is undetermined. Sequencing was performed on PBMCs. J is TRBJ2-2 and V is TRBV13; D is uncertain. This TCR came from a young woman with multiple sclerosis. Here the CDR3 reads CASSLNSANTGELFF. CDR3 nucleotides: TGTGCCAGCAGCTTAAACTCAGCGAACACCGGGGAGCTGTTTTTT.